The rows below give T cell receptor beta chains drawn from one sample of a study of blood T cell repertoires in COVID-19. Here immunoSEQ multiplex PCR was the method, and the copy in TCRdb shows in-frame clones only, minus some. The sample consists of roughly 100,000 clones, about 85% of them appearing once. Sample: peripheral blood. These receptors all come from a woman in her sixties or seventies with active or convalescent COVID-19. Both conserved end residues are part of each CDR3. Each record gives: J gene, D gene, clone size, V gene, CDR3 protein, CDR3 DNA. A D gene is named only where the DNA matches it firmly. Size is omitted from some rows. Given values are once, few, many or a class for expanded clones.

>TRBJ2-7|.|many|TRBV6-5
CASGFGQAEQYF
TGTGCCAGCGGCTTTGGGCAGGCCGAGCAGTACTTC
>TRBJ2-1|.|.|TRBV3-1/TRBV3-2
CASSQVERVGNEQFF
TGTGCCAGCAGCCAAGTGGAACGGGTAGGCAATGAGCAGTTCTTC
>TRBJ2-2|TRBD2|.|TRBV5-1
CASRASGVTGELFF
TGCGCCAGCAGGGCTAGCGGGGTGACCGGGGAGCTGTTTTTT
>TRBJ2-5|TRBD2|.|TRBV7-9
CASSFGRAQETQYF
TGTGCCAGCAGCTTCGGGAGGGCCCAAGAGACCCAGTACTTC
>TRBJ1-5|TRBD1|.|TRBV10-3
CAISGGQGQPQHF
TGTGCCATCAGTGGCGGACAGGGCCAGCCCCAGCATTTT
>TRBJ1-1|.|.|TRBV7-2
CASSLDSSTEAFF
TGTGCCAGCAGCTTGGACAGTAGCACTGAAGCTTTCTTT
>TRBJ2-5|TRBD2|.|TRBV2
CASKPSGSSETQYF
TGTGCCAGCAAACCTAGCGGGAGTTCAGAGACCCAGTACTTC
>TRBJ2-5|TRBD2|.|TRBV7-8
CASSQRGGGDQETQYF
TGTGCCAGCAGCCAAAGGGGCGGGGGGGACCAAGAGACCCAGTACTTC
>TRBJ2-1|TRBD2|.|TRBV7-2
CASSLLAGVYNEQFF
TGTGCCAGCAGCTTACTAGCGGGGGTCTACAATGAGCAGTTCTTC
>TRBJ2-5|.|.|TRBV6-2/TRBV6-3
CASSTPLEVRYQETQYF
TGTGCCAGCAGTACACCTCTGGAGGTCCGGTACCAAGAGACCCAGTACTTC
>TRBJ1-6|.|.|TRBV5-3
CARSRPPTVPGSYNSPLHF
TGTGCCAGAAGCCGACCGCCTACAGTTCCTGGCTCCTATAATTCACCCCTCCACTTT
>TRBJ2-2|.|.|TRBV2
CASTRTGAGELFF
TGTGCCAGCACCCGGACCGGGGCCGGGGAGCTGTTTTTT